Presented here are 5 T cell receptor beta chains from one specimen sequenced in a study of blood T cells in healthy people across ages. A second PCR of roughly 7 to 11 cycles used a sample-barcoded 5' primer and a J-beta primer mix. TCRdb reprocessed the 5' RACE reads via MiXCR and lists one record per CDR3 protein. The sample lists around 750,000 distinct CDR3 sequences, approximately 53% occurring once. Sequenced input: blood. These TCRs come from an older man in good health.

This chain links TRBV27 with TRBJ2-2, with TRBD1 matching over 7 bases. J gave up 4 bases and V 6 bases, and 11 bases lay outside the gene matches. Germline CDR1 is MNHEY and CDR2 is SMNVEV (reference sequence). CDR3 length equals 16 residues. CDR3 sequence: CASSPPDPGGTGELFF. DNA for the CDR3: TGTGCCAGCAGCCCCCCTGATCCAGGGGGCACCGGGGAGCTGTTTTTT.

The J gene is TRBJ2-3, the V gene TRBV20-1, with 10 bases aligning to TRBD2. Germline V CDR1 and CDR2: DFQATT, SNEGSKA (reference sequence). The CDR3 is made up of 15 amino acids. V shed 0 bases, J shed 14 bases, and the junction held 14 bases outside the gene matches. CDR3 in DNA: TGCAGTGCTAGAGATGCCGCTAGCGGGAGCGGATACGCGTATTTT. This gives the protein CSARDAASGSGYAYF.

This clonotype was counted only a few times. The CDR3 DNA is TGTGCCACCAGTGATCCCCGGACGGACTATGGCTACACCTTC. Translating gives CATSDPRTDYGYTF. The chain joins TRBV24-1 to TRBJ1-2; D is unclear. CDR3 length: 14 residues. V lost 3 bases and J 3 bases, leaving 10 bases between the germline ends. The germline CDR1 and CDR2 sequences are KGHDR and SFDVKD.

V usage is TRBV24-1 and J usage is TRBJ2-1; D not certain. V was shortened by 2 bases and J by 2 bases, with 9 bases between the two germline ends. The CDR3 length is 15 residues. CDR1 and CDR2 (germline): KGHDR, SFDVKD. The CDR3 coding sequence is TGTGCCACCAGTGATTCTGGTCCTACCTACAATGAGCAGTTCTTC. Translated: CATSDSGPTYNEQFF.

This clonotype was counted a single time. A single base separates this from a much larger clone, so it may be a read error. The CDR3 DNA reads as TGTACCAGTGGACAGGGATATGGCTACACCTTC. Its protein product is CTSGQGYGYTF. The rearrangement joins TRBV25-1 to TRBJ1-2; TRBD1 matches 8 bases. The CDR3 covers 11 residues. Looked up from germline, CDR1 is MGHDK and CDR2 is SYGVNS.